This T cell receptor (beta chain) derives from a study of cytomegalovirus exposure and HLA in healthy donors. This clone has more than one count but fewer than ten. CDR1 and CDR2 from the germline V gene are SEHNR and FQNEAQ (reference sequence). The CDR3 sequence is 17 residues long. Germline trimming cut 4 bases from V and 6 bases from J; bases unmatched to any gene: 14. PCR amplification relied on 60 Vbeta primers (plus 13 Jbeta primers). Data came from immunoSEQ multiplex PCR; TCRdb stores just in-frame clones and leaves some out. The sample lists about 200,000 clones, 70% to 80% occurring once. The sequence was obtained from a middle-aged man in good health and CMV-seronegative. Material for sequencing was PBMCs. The chain has TRBV7-9 and TRBJ2-1; 8 nucleotides line up with TRBD1. Here the CDR3 DNA reads TGTGCCAGCAGCTCGTCTTGGACAGGGATCAGTATCAATGAGCAGTTCTTC. Encoded protein: CASSSSWTGISINEQFF.